This T cell receptor beta chain was retrieved from a study of T cell repertoires in cytomegalovirus infection. MiXCR, applied by TCRdb to the reads, yields one record per CDR3 protein. The data contain some 480,000 distinct CDR3 sequences, about 33% of them seen just once; the ten biggest clones take up roughly 17%. This clonotype was counted many times. The target antigen is unknown. Trimming took 1 base from V and 3 from J, leaving 9 bases between them. The CDR3 sequence is 14 residues long. Germline V gives CDR1 SGHVS, CDR2 FQNEAQ. The clonotype comes from a human donor in good health (CMV status not recorded). Some clones in this sample may be carry-over from other donors' samples. The sequences come from cultured PBMCs, collected from culture after CMV antigen stimulation. The genes are TRBV7-8 and TRBJ1-2, with D tentatively TRBD1 (5 bases). Here the CDR3 reads CASSLGGGDYGYTF. The CDR3 DNA sequence: TGTGCCAGCAGCTTAGGGGGAGGGGACTATGGCTACACCTTC.